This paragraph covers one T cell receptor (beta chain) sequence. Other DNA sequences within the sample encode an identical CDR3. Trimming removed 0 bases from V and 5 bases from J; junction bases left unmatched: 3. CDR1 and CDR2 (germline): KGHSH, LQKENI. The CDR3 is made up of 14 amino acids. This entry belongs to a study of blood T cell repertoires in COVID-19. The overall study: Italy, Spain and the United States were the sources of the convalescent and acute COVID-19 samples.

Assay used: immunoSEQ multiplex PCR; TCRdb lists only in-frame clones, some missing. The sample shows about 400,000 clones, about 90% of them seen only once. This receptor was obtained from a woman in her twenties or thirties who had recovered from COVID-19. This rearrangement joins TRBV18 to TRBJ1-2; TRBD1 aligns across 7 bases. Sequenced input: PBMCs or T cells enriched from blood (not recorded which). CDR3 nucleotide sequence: TGTGCCAGCTCACCACCCTCAGGGGGGTATGGCTACACCTTC. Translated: CASSPPSGGYGYTF.